Presented here are 25 T cell receptor beta chains from one specimen sequenced in a study of technical replicates of blood from a handful of donors. Only in-frame clones appear in the TCRdb table, and some are missing; sequencing was by immunoSEQ multiplex PCR. Of some 71,000 clones listed, approximately 97% are singletons. The source material was T cells isolated from PBMCs. Source of these receptors: a human donor in good health.

Points on this clone: The junction and the germline gene differ at one end; a read error may be behind it. J is TRBJ2-1 and V is TRBV29-1; possibly TRBD2 for D (7 bases). CDR3 length equals 14 residues. Germline V gene data show CDR1 as SQVTM and CDR2 as ANQGSEA. The CDR3 reads CSAEGGDSYNEQFF. CDR3 coding DNA: TGCAGCGCTGAAGGGGGGGATTCCTACAATGAGCAGTTCTTC.

Note on this clone: The same CDR3 arises from other DNA sequences in this sample as well. The chain employs TRBV20-1 and TRBJ2-3; D remains ambiguous. Per germline, CDR1 DFQATT and CDR2 SNEGSKA (reference sequence). The CDR3 has 11 amino acids. V lost 5 bases to trimming and J lost 4 bases, with 7 bases between them. CDR3 in amino acids: CSARRADTQYF. The CDR3 region has the DNA TGCAGTGCTCGCCGCGCAGATACGCAGTATTTT.

This chain joins TRBV7-8 and TRBJ1-3, with 8 bases identical to TRBD1. V lost 1 base, J lost 4 bases, and 9 bases stayed unmatched. CDR3 length: 17 residues. Germline loops: CDR1 SGHVS, CDR2 FQNEAQ. CDR3 sequence (DNA): TGTGCCAGCAGCTTAGGGAGGACAGGGCTTTTCGGAAACACCATATATTTT. It yields the protein CASSLGRTGLFGNTIYF.

The chain uses TRBV2 and TRBJ2-2, with 8 bases matching TRBD2. This CDR3 contains 14 residues. V trimming: 6 bases; J trimming: 5 bases; junction bases outside the gene matches: 5. Per the germline V gene, CDR1 is SNHLY and CDR2 is FYNNEI. The CDR3 nucleotides read TGTGCCAGCAGCCGGGGGGGCCGGACCGGGGAGCTGTTTTTT. It codes for CASSRGGRTGELFF.

This chain links TRBV5-4 with TRBJ1-1, with D possibly being TRBD1 (6 bases). The CDR3 contains 16 residues. Per germline, CDR1 SGHNT and CDR2 YYREEE (reference sequence). Trimming left V 4 bases short and J 2 bases short, with 18 bases between. CDR3 amino acids: CASSIQGVLLNTEAFF. CDR3 bases: TGTGCCAGCAGCATACAGGGTGTATTATTAAACACTGAAGCTTTCTTT.

The CDR3 DNA follows: TGTGCCACCACCGGACTATTCAATGAGCAGTTCTTC. Translation gives CATTGLFNEQFF. The chain employs TRBV12-5 and TRBJ2-1, with D perhaps matching TRBD2 (6 bases). Germline CDR1 and CDR2: LGHNT and FRNRAP. The CDR3 length is 12 residues.

The J gene is TRBJ1-1, the V gene TRBV2; TRBD1 might be the D (6 bases). The CDR3 length is 14 residues. Germline CDR1 is SNHLY and CDR2 is FYNNEI. Trimming shortened V by 3 bases and J by 5 bases, and 13 bases separated the two germline ends. The CDR3 spells CASSDGSRGTEAFF. DNA of the CDR3: TGTGCCAGCAGTGATGGGTCAAGGGGGACTGAAGCTTTCTTT. Filled out from reference TRBV2 and TRBJ1-1, the complete variable domain reads EPEVTQTPSHQVTQMGQEVILRCVPISNHLYFYWYRQILGQKVEFLVSFYNNEISEKSEIFDDQFSVERPDGSNFTLKIRSTKLEDSAMYFCASSDGSRGTEAFFGQGTRLTVV.

This rearrangement joins TRBV4-1 to TRBJ1-1; 9 bases align to TRBD1. The V gene end was trimmed by 0 bases and the J gene end by 10 bases; junction bases not matched to a gene: 3. Germline-derived CDR1 and CDR2 are MGHRA and YSYEKL. The CDR3 loop spans 13 amino acids. DNA of the CDR3: TGCGCCAGCAGCCAAGAGGGACAGGGTGGAGCTTTCTTT. It is translated as CASSQEGQGGAFF.

This chain connects TRBV5-1 to TRBJ2-2; TRBD2 is a possible D gene (7 bases). Germline CDR1 reads SGHRS; CDR2 reads YFSETQ. CDR3 length equals 17 residues. V lost 2 bases to trimming and J lost 5 bases, with 19 bases between them. The CDR3 DNA reads TGCGCCAGCAGCTTTGGGGGCCGGGCGGGAGTGACCGGGGAGCTGTTTTTT. Translated: CASSFGGRAGVTGELFF.

The rearrangement joins TRBV19 to TRBJ2-7; no clear D. Trimming took 1 base from V and 4 from J, leaving 11 bases between them. The CDR3 contains 14 residues. The germline CDR1 and CDR2 sequences are LNHDA and SQIVND (reference sequence). The CDR3 region is CASSIAPTDYEQYF. The DNA for the CDR3 is TGTGCCAGTAGTATAGCCCCAACAGATTACGAGCAGTACTTC.

J is TRBJ1-1 and V is TRBV27; D unresolved. Germline CDR1 reads MNHEY; CDR2 reads SMNVEV (reference sequence). Between the trimmed V and J ends, which lost 0 bases and 5 bases, there was a span of 7 bases. The CDR3 contains 13 residues. The DNA for the CDR3 is TGTGCCAGCAGTTTATCGACGGGGACTGAAGCTTTCTTT. Its protein is CASSLSTGTEAFF.

This chain uses TRBV4-1 with TRBJ1-3; the D gene is possibly TRBD1 (5 bases). Germline V lookup: CDR1 MGHRA, CDR2 YSYEKL. CDR3 length: 16 residues. Trimming stripped 1 base from V and 4 bases from J, with 14 bases between. The DNA for the CDR3 is TGCGCCAGCAGCCAAGTAATGCCAGGGTGGGGAAACACCATATATTTT. Amino acid sequence: CASSQVMPGWGNTIYF.

V gene TRBV9 combines with J gene TRBJ2-3; tentative D call: TRBD2 (6 bases). V lost 7 bases and J 0 bases, leaving 12 bases between the germline ends. Germline CDR1 is SGDLS and CDR2 is YYNGEE. This CDR3 has 14 residues. The CDR3, as DNA: TGTGCCAGCTCACTGGCGGGGAGCACAGATACGCAGTATTTT. It specifies CASSLAGSTDTQYF.

This clone came up a few times. The chain combines TRBV5-4 with TRBJ1-2; 7 bases map to TRBD1. V shed 2 bases, J shed 3 bases, and the junction held 1 base outside the gene matches. Germline values: CDR1 SGHNT, CDR2 YYREEE (reference sequence). The CDR3 loop spans 13 amino acids. CDR3 protein: CASSFDRDYGYTF. In DNA, the CDR3 is TGTGCCAGCAGCTTCGACAGGGACTATGGCTACACCTTC.

The chain couples TRBV6-1 to TRBJ2-7; weak D call: TRBD1 (6 bases). Germline-derived CDR1 and CDR2 are MNHNS and SASEGT. This CDR3 spans 14 amino acids. V dropped 3 bases and J dropped 0 bases, with 9 bases sitting between them. The CDR3 here is CASSDWTVSYEQYF. The CDR3 nucleotides are TGTGCCAGCAGTGATTGGACAGTCTCCTACGAGCAGTACTTC.

V gene TRBV28 combines with J gene TRBJ1-5; 9 bases map to TRBD1. This CDR3 comprises 15 residues. With V trimmed by 7 bases and J by 7 bases, 11 bases remained unmatched. The V gene's germline CDR1 is MDHEN and CDR2 SYDVKM. The CDR3 nucleotides are TGTGCCAGCATCCCTGGGGGACAGGGTGTCCAGCCCCAGCATTTT. It yields the protein CASIPGGQGVQPQHF.

The chain joins TRBV11-2 to TRBJ2-4; 12 bases agree with TRBD2. With 2 bases clipped from V and 3 bases from J, the junction kept 8 bases outside the gene matches. Germline V gene lookup returns CDR1 SGHAT and CDR2 FQNNGV. The CDR3 is 18 amino acids. In nucleotides, the CDR3 is TGTGCCAGCAGCTTAATCCGGGCTAGCGGGAGGGTCAAAAACATTCAGTACTTC. This codes for CASSLIRASGRVKNIQYF.

The count of this clone is one. The J gene is TRBJ2-5, the V gene TRBV5-6, with 11 nucleotides matching TRBD2. Germline CDR1 is SGHDT and CDR2 is YYEEEE. The length of the CDR3 is 16 residues. The V segment lost 4 bases and the J segment 3 bases; nucleotides outside the gene matches: 8. The CDR3 sequence: CASSRLGLAGEETQYF. The CDR3, as DNA: TGTGCCAGCAGCCGACTCGGACTAGCGGGTGAAGAGACCCAGTACTTC.

This chain uses TRBV4-1 with TRBJ2-7; 12 positions agree with TRBD2. The ends lost 6 bases at V and 6 bases at J; junction bases unmatched: 9. Germline V gene sequence: CDR1 MGHRA, CDR2 YSYEKL. The CDR3 totals 15 residues. Here the CDR3 reads CASRRSGLAGSEQYF. DNA for the CDR3: TGCGCCAGCAGAAGATCGGGACTAGCGGGTAGCGAGCAGTACTTC.

The chain recombines TRBV2 with TRBJ2-7; D gene uncertain. V was trimmed by 10 bases and J by 3 bases, leaving 16 bases between them. The CDR3 is 13 amino acids. The germline CDR1 and CDR2 sequences are SNHLY and FYNNEI. CDR3 amino acids: CATRFGQNYEQYF. The CDR3 DNA sequence: TGTGCCACCCGGTTTGGGCAGAACTACGAGCAGTACTTC.

V is TRBV4-2 and J is TRBJ1-2; no definite D call. The CDR3 length is 14 residues. Trimming cost V 0 bases and J 1 base, with 6 bases left between them. Germline CDR1 is LGHNA and CDR2 is YNFKEQ. This chain's CDR3 is CASSQEEGNYGYTF. The CDR3, as DNA: TGTGCCAGCAGCCAAGAGGAGGGTAACTATGGCTACACCTTC.

This chain links TRBV28 with TRBJ2-3; TRBD2 agrees at 10 bases. The CDR3 is 16 amino acids. The germline V gene encodes CDR1 MDHEN and CDR2 SYDVKM. V lost 5 bases to trimming and J lost 2 bases; unmatched junction nucleotides: 7. For the CDR3, the DNA is TGTGCCAGCAGTCTCGCAGGACTAGCGGACACAGATACGCAGTATTTT. As protein: CASSLAGLADTDTQYF.

This clone was seen a single time. This chain joins TRBV5-1 and TRBJ1-1, with no clear D. Germline assignment: CDR1 SGHRS and CDR2 YFSETQ. Trimming took 0 bases from V and 6 from J, leaving 12 bases between them. CDR3 length equals 14 residues. CDR3 sequence reads: CASSLDSLPPEAFF. The DNA of the CDR3 is TGCGCCAGCAGCTTGGATTCTCTTCCCCCTGAAGCTTTCTTT.

The chain couples TRBV28 to TRBJ1-1, with no clear D. The germline V gene encodes CDR1 MDHEN and CDR2 SYDVKM. The CDR3 is made up of 14 amino acids. V was trimmed by 5 bases and J by 0 bases, leaving 10 bases between them. Here the CDR3 DNA reads TGTGCCAGCAGTCGAGGATACCTGAACACTGAAGCTTTCTTT. It is translated as CASSRGYLNTEAFF. Variable domain in full (rest from reference TRBV28 and TRBJ1-1): DVKVTQSSRYLVKRTGEKVFLECVQDMDHENMFWYRQDPGLGLRLIYFSYDVKMKEKGDIPEGYSVSREKKERFSLILESASTNQTSMYLCASSRGYLNTEAFFGQGTRLTVV.

The V call is TRBV6-4, the J call TRBJ2-3; a weak D match, TRBD1 (5 bases). Trimming left V 6 bases short and J 5 bases short, with 9 bases between. The CDR3 length is 12 residues. Germline loops: CDR1 MRHNA, CDR2 SNTAGT. The CDR3 DNA reads as TGTGCCAGCAGCGAAGACAGAGATACGCAGTATTTT. Translation gives CASSEDRDTQYF.